This T cell receptor beta chain comes out of a study of regulatory T cells in long-lasting Graves disease. Turning to the study itself: Antithyroid drug intake by newly diagnosed Graves' patients had lasted under 3 months.

This clonotype is a singleton in its sample. Its antigen is not identified. Time point indicated: newly diagnosed GD, antithyroid drugs for less than 3 months. The TCR library was made from RNA that had been extracted from PBMCs in TRIzol. Both iRepertoire HTBI primers and Arm-PCR of CDR3 regions were used to build the TCR beta libraries. TCRdb called the multiplex PCR reads again in MiXCR, with one record for every CDR3 protein. The sample contains under 300,000 distinct CDR3 sequences, 20% of which appear only once. The CDR3 loop spans 11 amino acids. Germline-derived CDR1 and CDR2 are SGHRS and YFSETQ. V was pared by 5 bases and J by 5 bases, with 7 bases between. Overall study results and limits: It was in persistent disease that TRBV28, TRBJ1-2 and TRBJ2-5 were favored.

The starting material was peripheral blood mononuclear cells (PBMCs), obtained at new diagnosis, from a patient treated with antithyroid drugs. The V gene is TRBV5-1, the J gene TRBJ2-5, with unresolved D. This TCR derives from a female donor with Graves disease. As DNA, the CDR3 is TGCGCCAGCAGGCTCGAGGAGACCCAGTACTTC. Protein product: CASRLEETQYF.